This T cell receptor (beta chain) derives from a study of blood T cell repertoires in COVID-19. In the study overall: PBMCs, B-cell-depleted T cells, or T cells were the source of the cDNA or gDNA that made up the material.

Trimming removed 0 bases from V and 6 bases from J, with 3 bases in between. There are 11 residues in the CDR3. Using immunoSEQ multiplex PCR, the repertoire was profiled, and TCRdb retains in-frame clones only, with some absent. The profile shows some 150,000 clones, roughly 90% of them singletons. In assigning cohorts, the study relied on participant-reported clinical history. Input material: PBMCs or T cells enriched from blood (not recorded which). This TCR came from a woman aged 25 to 39 with acute COVID-19. The chain recombines TRBV12-3 or TRBV12-4 with TRBJ2-7; D remains unclear. The CDR3 nucleotides are TGTGCCAGCAGTTTAGCCTTCGAGCAGTACTTC. Its translation: CASSLAFEQYF.